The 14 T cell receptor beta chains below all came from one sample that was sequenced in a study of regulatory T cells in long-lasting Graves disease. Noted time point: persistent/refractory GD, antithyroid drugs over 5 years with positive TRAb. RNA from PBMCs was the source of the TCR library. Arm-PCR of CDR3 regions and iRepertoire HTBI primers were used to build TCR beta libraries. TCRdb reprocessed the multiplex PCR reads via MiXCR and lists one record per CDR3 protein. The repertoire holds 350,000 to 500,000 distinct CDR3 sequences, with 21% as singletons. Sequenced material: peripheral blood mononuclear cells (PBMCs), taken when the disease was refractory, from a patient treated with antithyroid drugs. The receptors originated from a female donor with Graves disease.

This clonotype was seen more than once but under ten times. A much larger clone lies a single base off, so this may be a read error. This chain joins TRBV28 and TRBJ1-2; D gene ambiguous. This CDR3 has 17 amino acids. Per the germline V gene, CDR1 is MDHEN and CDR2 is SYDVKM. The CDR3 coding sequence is TGTGCCAGCAGTTTATGGGAACCCGAAAGGACGGGCTATGGCTGCACCTTC. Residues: CASSLWEPERTGYGCTF.

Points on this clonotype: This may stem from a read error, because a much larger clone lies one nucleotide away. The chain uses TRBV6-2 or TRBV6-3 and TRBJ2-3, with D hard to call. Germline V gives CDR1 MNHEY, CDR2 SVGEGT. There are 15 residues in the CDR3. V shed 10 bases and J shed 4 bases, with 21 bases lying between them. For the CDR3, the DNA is TGTGCCACCTCCCGACTCGGTGATGGGGCAGATACGCAGTATTTT. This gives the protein CATSRLGDGADTQYF.

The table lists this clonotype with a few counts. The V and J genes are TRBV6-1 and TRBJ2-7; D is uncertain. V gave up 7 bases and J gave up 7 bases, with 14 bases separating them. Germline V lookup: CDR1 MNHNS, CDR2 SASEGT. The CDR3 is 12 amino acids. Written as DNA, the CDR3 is TGTGCCAGCATGTCGATAGCTCAAGAGCAGTACTTC. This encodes CASMSIAQEQYF.

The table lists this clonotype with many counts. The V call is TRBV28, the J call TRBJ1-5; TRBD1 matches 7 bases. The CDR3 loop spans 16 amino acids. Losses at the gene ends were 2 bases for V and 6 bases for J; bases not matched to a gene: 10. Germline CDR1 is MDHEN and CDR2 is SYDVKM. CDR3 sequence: CASSLIKGAPRQPQHF. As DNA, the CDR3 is TGTGCCAGCAGTTTAATTAAGGGGGCTCCGCGTCAGCCCCAGCATTTT.

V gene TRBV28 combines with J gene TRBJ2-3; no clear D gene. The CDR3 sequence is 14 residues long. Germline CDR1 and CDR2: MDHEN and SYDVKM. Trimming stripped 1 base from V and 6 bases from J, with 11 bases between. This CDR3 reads CASSLFLLTDTQYF. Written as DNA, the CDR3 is TGTGCCAGCAGTTTATTTCTCCTGACGGATACGCAGTATTTT. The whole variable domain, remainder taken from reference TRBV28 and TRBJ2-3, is DVKVTQSSRYLVKRTGEKVFLECVQDMDHENMFWYRQDPGLGLRLIYFSYDVKMKEKGDIPEGYSVSREKKERFSLILESASTNQTSMYLCASSLFLLTDTQYFGPGTRLTVL.

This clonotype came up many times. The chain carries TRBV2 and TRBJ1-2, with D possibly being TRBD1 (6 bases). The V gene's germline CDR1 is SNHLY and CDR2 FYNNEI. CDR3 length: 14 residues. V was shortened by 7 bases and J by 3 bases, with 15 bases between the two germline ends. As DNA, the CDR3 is TGTGCCAGCATTCGTCTAGGGGGGGACTATGGCTACACCTTC. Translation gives CASIRLGGDYGYTF.

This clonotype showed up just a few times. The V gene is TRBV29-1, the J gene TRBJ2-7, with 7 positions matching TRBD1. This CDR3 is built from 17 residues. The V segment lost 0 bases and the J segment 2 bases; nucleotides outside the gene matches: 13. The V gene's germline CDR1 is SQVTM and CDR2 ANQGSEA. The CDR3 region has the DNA TGCAGCGTTGAAGATAGGCGGAACAGGGGCTTGACCTACGAGCAGTACTTC. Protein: CSVEDRRNRGLTYEQYF.

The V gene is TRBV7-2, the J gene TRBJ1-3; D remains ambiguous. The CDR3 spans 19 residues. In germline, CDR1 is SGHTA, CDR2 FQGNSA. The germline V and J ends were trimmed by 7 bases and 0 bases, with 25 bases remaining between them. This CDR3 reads CASNSLGTYNPHSGNTIYF. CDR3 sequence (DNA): TGTGCCAGCAACTCCCTCGGCACCTATAATCCCCACTCTGGAAACACCATATATTTT. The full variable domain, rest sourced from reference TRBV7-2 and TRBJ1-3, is GAGVSQSPSNKVTEKGKDVELRCDPISGHTALYWYRQSLGQGLEFLIYFQGNSAPDKSGLPSDRFSAERTGGSVSTLTIQRTQQEDSAVYLCASNSLGTYNPHSGNTIYFGEGSWLTVV.

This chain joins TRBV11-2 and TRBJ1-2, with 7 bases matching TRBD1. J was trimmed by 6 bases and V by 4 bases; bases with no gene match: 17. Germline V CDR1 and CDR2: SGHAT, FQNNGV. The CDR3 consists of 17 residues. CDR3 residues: CASSSVGGGPLGDGYTF. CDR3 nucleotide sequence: TGTGCCAGCAGCTCAGTAGGGGGCGGGCCCCTTGGGGATGGCTACACCTTC.

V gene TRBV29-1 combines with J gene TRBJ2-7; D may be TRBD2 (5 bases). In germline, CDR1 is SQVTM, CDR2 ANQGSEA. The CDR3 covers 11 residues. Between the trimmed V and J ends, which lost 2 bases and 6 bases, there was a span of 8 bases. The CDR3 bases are TGCAGCGTTGAATTTGGAGGCGAGCAGTACTTC. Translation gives CSVEFGGEQYF.

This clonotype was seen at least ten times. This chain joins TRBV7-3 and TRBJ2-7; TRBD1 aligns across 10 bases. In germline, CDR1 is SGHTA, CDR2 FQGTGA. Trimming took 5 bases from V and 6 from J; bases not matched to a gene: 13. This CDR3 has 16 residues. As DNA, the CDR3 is TGTGCCAGCAGCGTATACCTCCGGGACAGGGGTCGCGAGCAGTACTTC. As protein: CASSVYLRDRGREQYF.

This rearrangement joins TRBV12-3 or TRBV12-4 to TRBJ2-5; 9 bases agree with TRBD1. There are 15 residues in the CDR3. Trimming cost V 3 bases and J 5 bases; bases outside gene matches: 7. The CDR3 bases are TGTGCCAGCAGTTTTTGGGACAGGGCGGGGGAGACCCAGTACTTC. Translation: CASSFWDRAGETQYF.

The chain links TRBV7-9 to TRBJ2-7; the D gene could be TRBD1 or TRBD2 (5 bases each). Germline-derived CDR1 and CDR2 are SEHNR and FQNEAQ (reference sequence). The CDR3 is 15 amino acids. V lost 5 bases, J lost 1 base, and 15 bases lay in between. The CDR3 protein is CASSPRDGYSYEQYF. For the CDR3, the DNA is TGTGCCAGCAGCCCCCGGGACGGATATTCCTACGAGCAGTACTTC.

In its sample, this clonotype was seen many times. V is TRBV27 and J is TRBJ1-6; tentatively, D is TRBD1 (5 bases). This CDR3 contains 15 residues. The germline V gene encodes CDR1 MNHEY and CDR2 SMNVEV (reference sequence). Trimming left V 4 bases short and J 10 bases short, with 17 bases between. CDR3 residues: CASSSQPGGQSPLHF. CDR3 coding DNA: TGTGCCAGCAGTTCCCAACCGGGGGGTCAGTCACCCCTCCACTTT.